Following are 4 T cell receptor beta chains from one sample sequenced in a study of T-cell memory formation after mild COVID-19. TCRdb re-derived calls from the 5' RACE reads in MiXCR, one entry per CDR3 protein. The sample has some 490,000 distinct CDR3 sequences, about 20% seen once. Sequenced input: PBMCs or a T cell subset sorted from them (not recorded which). The source of these receptors is an adult woman who had mild COVID-19 (a few samples of this study predate the infection). Cell type and time point are not known.

The V gene is TRBV20-1, the J gene TRBJ2-1, with a weak D call TRBD2 (7 bases). V was shortened by 6 bases and J by 5 bases, with 17 bases between the two germline ends. Germline V lookup: CDR1 DFQATT, CDR2 SNEGSKA (reference sequence). The CDR3 contains 14 residues. The CDR3 DNA reads TGCAGTGCGAGGGGGAGCGGGATGCACAATGAGCAGTTCTTC. It encodes CSARGSGMHNEQFF.

V gene TRBV2 combines with J gene TRBJ2-3; tentative D call: TRBD1 (6 bases). With 1 base removed from V and 5 bases from J, the gap between germline ends came to 10 bases. The CDR3 runs 14 residues. Looked up from germline, CDR1 is SNHLY and CDR2 is FYNNEI. The CDR3: CASSEDRAGDTQYF. CDR3 bases: TGTGCCAGCAGTGAAGACAGGGCAGGAGATACGCAGTATTTT.

In its sample, this clonotype was seen a few times. The chain employs TRBV5-1 and TRBJ1-6; D is unresolved. This CDR3 is built from 17 residues. Trimming cost V 4 bases and J 0 bases, with 14 bases left between them. Germline CDR1 is SGHRS and CDR2 is YFSETQ. CDR3 sequence reads: CASSRQEASSYNSPLHF. CDR3 nucleotide sequence: TGCGCCAGCAGCCGCCAGGAGGCAAGCTCCTATAATTCACCCCTCCACTTT.

The chain combines TRBV12-3 or TRBV12-4 with TRBJ2-1, with D perhaps matching TRBD2 (5 bases). This CDR3 region has 13 residues. The germline V and J ends were trimmed by 7 bases and 1 base, with 8 bases remaining between them. CDR3 in amino acids: CASTGKSYNEQFF. CDR3 bases: TGTGCCAGCACCGGGAAATCCTACAATGAGCAGTTCTTC.